Below, 24 T cell receptor beta chains from the same sample are listed, as sequenced in a study of T cell responses to AZD1222 COVID-19 vaccine. Generated by immunoSEQ multiplex PCR, the TCRdb table keeps only in-frame clones and is missing some. The sample gives roughly 180,000 clones, over 90% of which show up once; around 2% is in the top ten. The sequencing used peripheral blood, collected 28 days after the second AZD1222 dose. The receptors stem from an adult who received the AZD1222 COVID-19 vaccine.

The gene calls are TRBV5-1 and TRBJ2-7; D not certain. Trimming removed 0 bases at V and 4 bases at J, with 8 bases between. Germline V gene data show CDR1 as SGHRS and CDR2 as YFSETQ. The CDR3 is made up of 13 amino acids. In DNA form, the CDR3 reads TGCGCCAGCAGCTTGGGCGGCAAATACGAGCAGTACTTC. Protein sequence: CASSLGGKYEQYF.

This clone was seen a handful of times. The chain recombines TRBV4-1 with TRBJ2-1, with D uncertain. Germline V gives CDR1 MGHRA, CDR2 YSYEKL. The CDR3 spans 13 residues. The V end was cut by 1 base, the J end by 8 bases, with 9 bases between. Here the CDR3 DNA reads TGCGCCAGCAGCCAAGTAGGGAACGATGAGCAGTTCTTC. Translating gives CASSQVGNDEQFF.

Written as DNA, the CDR3 is TGTGCCAGCAGCCAAGTTTACAACACCGGGGAGCTGTTTTTT. Translated, it gives CASSQVYNTGELFF. The genes are TRBV3-1 (or the pseudogene TRBV3-2) and TRBJ2-2; no clear D gene. Trimming cost V 1 base and J 2 bases, with 5 bases left between them. The CDR3 runs 14 residues. Germline V gene sequence: CDR1 LGHDT, CDR2 YNNKEL (reference sequence).

The chain combines TRBV10-1 with TRBJ2-7; D could derive from TRBD1 or TRBD2 (7 bases each). Germline lookup yields CDR1 WNHNN and CDR2 SYGVQD (reference sequence). Trimming removed 5 bases at V and 0 bases at J, with 14 bases between. The CDR3 is made up of 15 amino acids. CDR3 nucleotides: TGCGCCAGCAGTAAAAGCGGGGACAGCTCCTACGAGCAGTACTTC. Protein sequence: CASSKSGDSSYEQYF.

V gene TRBV7-3 combines with J gene TRBJ2-1; TRBD1 aligns across 7 bases. Trimming cost V 2 bases and J 3 bases; bases outside gene matches: 4. Germline V lookup: CDR1 SGHTA, CDR2 FQGTGA. The CDR3 spans 15 residues. This CDR3 is CASSLGSGGYNEQFF. Here the CDR3 DNA reads TGTGCCAGCAGCTTAGGGTCAGGGGGCTACAATGAGCAGTTCTTC.

The chain joins TRBV7-2 to TRBJ2-1, with D perhaps being TRBD1 or TRBD2 (5 bases each). CDR3 length equals 14 residues. V lost 1 base and J 10 bases, leaving 14 bases between the germline ends. Per germline, CDR1 SGHTA and CDR2 FQGNSA. CDR3 residues: CASSLVVGGREQFF. The CDR3 DNA reads as TGTGCCAGCAGCTTAGTTGTTGGGGGAAGGGAGCAGTTCTTC.

V and J are TRBV5-4 and TRBJ1-1; D is ambiguous. Germline assignment: CDR1 SGHNT and CDR2 YYREEE (reference sequence). Trimming pared 0 bases from V and 2 bases from J, leaving 8 bases between. The CDR3 spans 14 residues. The CDR3: CASSLDAGNTEAFF. The CDR3 DNA reads TGTGCCAGCAGCTTGGACGCGGGAAACACTGAAGCTTTCTTT.

This rearrangement joins TRBV11-2 to TRBJ1-4, with no clear D. Germline values: CDR1 SGHAT, CDR2 FQNNGV. The CDR3 covers 15 residues. Trimming took 3 bases from V and 4 from J, leaving 12 bases between them. CDR3 nucleotides: TGTGCCAGCAGCTTTACAGAAGCCGATAATGAAAAACTGTTTTTT. As protein: CASSFTEADNEKLFF.

The genes are TRBV14 and TRBJ2-1; possibly TRBD1 or TRBD2 for D (6 bases each). V lost 0 bases and J lost 6, with 21 bases in between. This CDR3 comprises 18 residues. Germline V gene lookup returns CDR1 SGHDN and CDR2 FVKESK. The DNA for the CDR3 is TGTGCCAGCAGCCAAGATCAATATTTTGGAGGGGGTATCAATGAGCAGTTCTTC. Protein product: CASSQDQYFGGGINEQFF.

The rearrangement uses TRBV28 and TRBJ2-2, with D possibly being TRBD1 or TRBD2 (5 bases each). CDR3 length equals 20 residues. Germline assignment: CDR1 MDHEN and CDR2 SYDVKM. V was cut by 6 bases and J by 9 bases, with 35 bases left in between. The CDR3 protein is CASSLNTYLGGRSQARELFF. CDR3 coding DNA: TGTGCCAGCAGCCTCAACACCTATCTCGGAGGCAGATCACAGGCCCGGGAGCTGTTTTTT.

The chain links TRBV19 to TRBJ1-2, with TRBD1 matching 8 bases. The CDR3 is 14 amino acids. V gave up 2 bases and J gave up 4 bases; unmatched junction bases: 3. CDR1 and CDR2 (germline): LNHDA, SQIVND (reference sequence). The CDR3 DNA is TGTGCCAGTAGTATAACACAGGGGGGCTATGGCTACACCTTC. This translates into CASSITQGGYGYTF.

V usage is TRBV19 and J usage is TRBJ1-5; weak D call: TRBD1 (5 bases). Trimming cost V 8 bases and J 7 bases, with 21 bases left between them. Germline-derived CDR1 and CDR2 are LNHDA and SQIVND (reference sequence). This CDR3 is 15 amino acids long. DNA for the CDR3: TGTGCCAGTTCCTTCGACAGTTCCTCGGGGCAGCCCCAGCATTTT. Residues: CASSFDSSSGQPQHF.

V usage is TRBV15 and J usage is TRBJ1-6; D remains ambiguous. The CDR3 has 16 amino acids. CDR1 is LNHNV and CDR2 is YYDKDF in the germline V gene (reference sequence). V lost 2 bases and J 6 bases, leaving 14 bases between the germline ends. The CDR3 DNA follows: TGTGCCACCAGCAGAAACCCCCAAAGACTTAATTCACCCCTCCACTTT. It translates to CATSRNPQRLNSPLHF.

The chain employs TRBV4-1 and TRBJ2-3; D unclear. Trimming removed 8 bases at V and 4 bases at J, with 16 bases between. The germline gives CDR1 MGHRA, CDR2 YSYEKL. The CDR3 contains 14 residues. This CDR3 is CASGPPQVADTQYF. The CDR3 bases are TGCGCCAGCGGACCTCCCCAGGTAGCAGATACGCAGTATTTT.

This chain links TRBV27 with TRBJ2-7, with 8 positions matching TRBD1. The germline V gene has CDR1 MNHEY and CDR2 SMNVEV (reference sequence). The trim removed 10 bases at V and 2 bases at J, leaving 10 bases unmatched. The CDR3 sequence is 14 residues long. CDR3 residues: CAIAPGGPPYEQYF. CDR3 bases: TGTGCCATCGCTCCAGGGGGCCCTCCCTACGAGCAGTACTTC.

This rearrangement joins TRBV9 to TRBJ1-2; 9 bases match TRBD1. Unmatched junction bases numbered 11, after V lost 8 bases and J lost 6 bases. Germline loops: CDR1 SGDLS, CDR2 YYNGEE. There are 14 residues in the CDR3. The CDR3 here is CARTTGQGVHGYTF. The CDR3, as DNA: TGTGCCAGGACTACGGGACAGGGCGTCCATGGCTACACCTTC.

This clone was found once. This chain links TRBV6-5 with TRBJ1-2, with 8 nucleotides matching TRBD1. CDR1 is MNHEY and CDR2 is SVGAGI in the germline V gene. There are 15 residues in the CDR3. Trimming took 2 bases from V and 4 from J; bases not matched to a gene: 6. The CDR3 DNA follows: TGTGCCAGCAGTTACGGAGACAGGGGCAGCTATGGCTACACCTTC. Protein: CASSYGDRGSYGYTF.

The rearrangement links TRBV25-1 to TRBJ2-1; 10 bases are a match to TRBD2. J was trimmed by 5 bases and V by 5 bases; bases with no gene match: 9. CDR1 is MGHDK and CDR2 is SYGVNS in the germline V gene. CDR3 length: 16 residues. CDR3 nucleotide sequence: TGTGCCAGCAGTACCCCAGGTAGCGGGGGGAACAATGAGCAGTTCTTC. This gives the protein CASSTPGSGGNNEQFF. The variable domain in full, completed from reference TRBV25-1 and TRBJ2-1, reads EADIYQTPRYLVIGTGKKITLECSQTMGHDKMYWYQQDPGMELHLIHYSYGVNSTEKGDLSSESTVSRIRTEHFPLTLESARPSHTSQYLCASSTPGSGGNNEQFFGPGTRLTVL.

This chain joins TRBV30 and TRBJ2-3, with 8 bases fitting TRBD2. CDR3 size: 16 residues. V gave up 1 base and J gave up 1 base; unmatched junction bases: 7. Germline V CDR1 and CDR2: GTSNPN, SVGIG (reference sequence). Here the CDR3 DNA reads TGTGCCTGGAGTGCGCCCAGCGGGGGACGCACAGATACGCAGTATTTT. Its protein product is CAWSAPSGGRTDTQYF.

The gene calls are TRBV2 and TRBJ1-1; D may be TRBD1 (6 bases). The CDR3 loop spans 14 amino acids. CDR1 is SNHLY and CDR2 is FYNNEI in the germline V gene. Trimming took 4 bases from V and 4 from J, leaving 13 bases between them. CDR3 bases: TGTGCCAGCAGTGGGGGAGGGGGTGGCACTGAAGCTTTCTTT. This sequence encodes CASSGGGGGTEAFF. Drawing the rest from reference TRBV2 and TRBJ1-1, the complete variable domain is EPEVTQTPSHQVTQMGQEVILRCVPISNHLYFYWYRQILGQKVEFLVSFYNNEISEKSEIFDDQFSVERPDGSNFTLKIRSTKLEDSAMYFCASSGGGGGTEAFFGQGTRLTVV.

The gene calls are TRBV11-3 and TRBJ2-1; 9 bases align to TRBD2. V was pared by 3 bases and J by 6 bases, with 6 bases of the junction left unmatched. The germline CDR1 and CDR2 sequences are SGHNT and YENEEA. This CDR3 has 15 residues. CDR3 amino acids: CASSFDSGSFNEQFF. CDR3 DNA sequence: TGTGCCAGCAGCTTTGATAGCGGGAGTTTCAATGAGCAGTTCTTC.

The rearrangement uses TRBV3-1 (or the pseudogene TRBV3-2) and TRBJ1-1; maybe TRBD1 (5 bases). Germline lookup yields CDR1 LGHDT and CDR2 YNNKEL (reference sequence). CDR3 size: 16 residues. Deletions cut 0 bases from V and 5 bases from J, with 16 bases between. CDR3 DNA sequence: TGTGCCAGCAGCCAAGATTTGACCGGCGGGGGTACTGAAGCTTTCTTT. Protein product: CASSQDLTGGGTEAFF.

The chain carries TRBV7-9 and TRBJ1-6, with TRBD1 identical over 10 bases. Per germline, CDR1 SEHNR and CDR2 FQNEAQ (reference sequence). J lost 5 bases, V lost 3 bases, and 10 bases had no gene match. CDR3 length equals 18 residues. CDR3 nucleotides: TGTGCCAGCAGCTTGTGGGGGGACAGGGGAAGCAATAATTCACCCCTCCACTTT. It specifies CASSLWGDRGSNNSPLHF.

V is TRBV24-1 and J is TRBJ2-3, with TRBD2 identical over 8 bases. Germline V CDR1 and CDR2: KGHDR, SFDVKD. The J segment lost 4 bases and the V segment lost 4 bases, leaving 6 bases of the junction unmatched. The CDR3 has 15 amino acids. CDR3 sequence: CATSETGTRSDTQYF. DNA for the CDR3: TGTGCCACCAGTGAAACCGGGACTAGATCAGATACGCAGTATTTT.